This T cell receptor beta chain was captured in a study of T-cell reconstitution after alpha-beta-depleted transplantation in children. Study-level results: From newly produced T cells came most of the T-cell counts and diversity one year after transplant. Some patients' high day-60 TCRbeta diversity was attributed to recipient cells surviving conditioning.

Preparing the TCRbeta library involved the use of unique molecular identifiers. TCRdb ran MiXCR on the PCR reads and lists one entry per CDR3 protein. The data contain 300,000 to 350,000 distinct CDR3 sequences, 20% to 30% of them singletons. V was clipped by 0 bases and J by 5 bases, with 14 bases between them. The CDR3 length is 15 residues. The germline gives CDR1 SGHRS, CDR2 YFSETQ. This clonotype was recorded at least ten times. Its antigen is still unknown. V gene TRBV5-1 combines with J gene TRBJ2-5; no definite D call. The sample here was PBMCs, mostly from graft donor cells, taken 180 days after TCRalphabeta/CD19-depleted stem cell transplant. This TCR was recovered from a male patient younger than 18 who had a stem cell transplant for acute lymphoblastic leukemia, so the T cells may come from the graft donor. The CDR3 loop is CASSLVPGLRETQYF. The DNA of the CDR3 is TGCGCCAGCAGCTTGGTACCAGGTCTCAGGGAGACCCAGTACTTC.